This T cell receptor (beta chain) was identified during a study of T-cell reconstitution after alpha-beta-depleted transplantation in children. This clonotype was found a few times. The antigen is not known. Study observations and caveats: Where alpha-beta T cells came from about two months after transplant was reportedly several hundred expanded graft clones.

Preparation of the TCRbeta library was carried out with unique molecular identifiers. TCRdb fed the PCR reads into MiXCR, producing one record per CDR3 protein. Among around 420,000 distinct CDR3 sequences listed, under 20% were seen once. The sample was PBMCs, mostly from graft donor cells, taken 360 days after TCRalphabeta/CD19-depleted stem cell transplant. This clonotype was sampled from a boy under two years old who had a stem cell transplant for Wiskott-Aldrich syndrome, so the T cells may come from the graft donor.

CDR3 DNA: TGTGCCAGCAGTTTCGATGTTGGCAGGGGGTTAACCGGGGAGCTGTTTTTT. It encodes CASSFDVGRGLTGELFF. The chain couples TRBV12-3 or TRBV12-4 to TRBJ2-2; 7 bases are a match to TRBD1. The CDR3 is made up of 17 amino acids. V gave up 3 bases and J gave up 5 bases; unmatched junction bases: 12.